The subject of this entry is one T cell receptor beta chain. V lost 0 bases to trimming and J lost 2 bases, with 5 bases between them. The CDR3 sequence is 13 residues long. The germline V gene has CDR1 SGHVS and CDR2 FQNEAQ. The source of the sample is a study of OX40 agonist ivuxolimab in advanced cancers. Profiling relied on immunoSEQ multiplex PCR, and the TCRdb table lists in-frame clones only, not all of them. Of about 46,000 clones in the sample, more than 85% were seen once. This chain connects TRBV7-8 to TRBJ2-7; D is uncertain. This TCR derives from an adult with an advanced solid tumor such as melanoma, head and neck, liver or kidney cancer. The sequenced sample was CD4+ or CD8+ T cells sorted from blood, obtained in a trial of the OX40 agonist ivuxolimab. The CDR3 coding sequence is TGTGCCAGCAGCTTAGCCAGAGCCTACGAGCAGTACTTC. This gives the protein CASSLARAYEQYF.